The present entry profiles one TCR beta chain with its context. The record originates from a study of blood T cell repertoires in COVID-19. Background on the study: Researchers got acute and convalescent COVID-19 samples from the United States, Italy and Spain.

In the source study's methods: Nucleated cell counts were estimated from reference gene primer amplification. Produced via immunoSEQ multiplex PCR; TCRdb's table is partial and in-frame only. Clonal size and the V and J genes are those of that table, whereas D and trimming came from the DNA. The profile covers about 400,000 clones, with 86% appearing a single time and under 8.5% taken by the ten largest. CDR3 size: 15 residues. The germline CDR1 and CDR2 sequences are LNHDA and SQIVND (reference sequence). The V and J ends lost 1 base and 9 bases, in that order; junction bases with no gene match: 11.

This TCR derives from a woman aged 55-70 years with COVID-19, enrolled during active disease. The chain links TRBV19 to TRBJ2-5; 7 bases agree with TRBD2. Sequenced material: peripheral blood. CDR3 bases: TGTGCCAGTAGTATAGGGGGGGGACTTGCTGGGGCCCAGTACTTC. The encoded protein is CASSIGGGLAGAQYF.